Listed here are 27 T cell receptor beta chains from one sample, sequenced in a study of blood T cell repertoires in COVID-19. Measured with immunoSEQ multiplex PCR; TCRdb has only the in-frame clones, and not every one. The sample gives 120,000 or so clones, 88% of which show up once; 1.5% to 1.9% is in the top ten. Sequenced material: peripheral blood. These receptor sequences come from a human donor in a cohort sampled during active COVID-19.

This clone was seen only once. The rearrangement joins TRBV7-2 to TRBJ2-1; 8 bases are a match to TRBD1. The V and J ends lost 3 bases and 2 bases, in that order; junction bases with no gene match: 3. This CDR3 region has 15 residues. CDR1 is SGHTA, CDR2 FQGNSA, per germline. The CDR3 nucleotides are TGTGCCAGCAGCTTTGGACAGGGACCCTACAATGAGCAGTTCTTC. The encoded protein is CASSFGQGPYNEQFF.

This CDR3 is CASSLSGENTGELFF. The CDR3 nucleotides read TGTGCCAGCAGTTTATCGGGGGAGAACACCGGGGAGCTGTTTTTT. J is TRBJ2-2 and V is TRBV28, with D maybe TRBD2 (6 bases). Germline-derived CDR1 and CDR2 are MDHEN and SYDVKM. The CDR3 sequence is 15 residues long. Trimming cost V 1 base and J 1 base, with 7 bases left between them.

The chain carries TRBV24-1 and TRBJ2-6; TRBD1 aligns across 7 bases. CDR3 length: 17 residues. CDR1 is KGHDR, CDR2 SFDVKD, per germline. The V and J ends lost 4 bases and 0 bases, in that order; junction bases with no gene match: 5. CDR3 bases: TGTGCCACCAGTGACGGGACAGCCCTCTCTGGGGCCAACGTCCTGACTTTC. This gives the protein CATSDGTALSGANVLTF.

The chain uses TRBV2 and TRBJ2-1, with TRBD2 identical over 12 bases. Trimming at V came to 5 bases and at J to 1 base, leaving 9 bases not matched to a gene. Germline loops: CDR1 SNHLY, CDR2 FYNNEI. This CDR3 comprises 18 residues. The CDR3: CASSQTSGSLPSYNEQFF. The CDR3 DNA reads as TGTGCCAGCAGTCAGACTAGCGGGAGCCTTCCTTCCTACAATGAGCAGTTCTTC.

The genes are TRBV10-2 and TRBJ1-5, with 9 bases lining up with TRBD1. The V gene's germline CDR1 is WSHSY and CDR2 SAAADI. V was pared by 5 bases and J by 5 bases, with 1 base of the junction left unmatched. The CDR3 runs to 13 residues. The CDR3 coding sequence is TGCGCCAGCAGTTGGGACAGGGATCAGCCCCAGCATTTT. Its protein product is CASSWDRDQPQHF.

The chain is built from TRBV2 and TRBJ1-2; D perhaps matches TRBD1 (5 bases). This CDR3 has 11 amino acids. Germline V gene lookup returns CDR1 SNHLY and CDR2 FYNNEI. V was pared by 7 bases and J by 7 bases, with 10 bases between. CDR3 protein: CASMGGVGYTF. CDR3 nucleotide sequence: TGTGCCAGCATGGGAGGGGTTGGCTACACCTTC.

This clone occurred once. CDR3 amino acids: CASSHRLAGRLSYEQYF. CDR3 in DNA: TGTGCCAGCAGCCACCGCCTAGCGGGACGCTTATCCTACGAGCAGTACTTC. The chain uses TRBV3-1 (or the pseudogene TRBV3-2) and TRBJ2-7; 9 bases fit TRBD2. Looked up from germline, CDR1 is LGHDT and CDR2 is YNNKEL (reference sequence). The CDR3 has 17 amino acids. J lost 1 base, V lost 3 bases, and 10 bases had no gene match.

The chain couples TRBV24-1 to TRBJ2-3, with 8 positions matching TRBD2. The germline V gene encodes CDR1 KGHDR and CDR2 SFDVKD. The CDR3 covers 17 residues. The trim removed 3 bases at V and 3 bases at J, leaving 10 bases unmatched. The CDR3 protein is CATSDPIGAGGTDTQYF. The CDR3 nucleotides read TGTGCCACCAGTGATCCCATAGGGGCGGGAGGAACAGATACGCAGTATTTT.

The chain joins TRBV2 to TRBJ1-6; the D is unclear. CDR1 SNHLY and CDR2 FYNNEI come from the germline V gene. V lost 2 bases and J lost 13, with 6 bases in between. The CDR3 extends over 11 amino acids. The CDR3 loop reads CASSEQAPLHF. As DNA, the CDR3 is TGTGCCAGCAGTGAACAGGCGCCCCTCCACTTT.

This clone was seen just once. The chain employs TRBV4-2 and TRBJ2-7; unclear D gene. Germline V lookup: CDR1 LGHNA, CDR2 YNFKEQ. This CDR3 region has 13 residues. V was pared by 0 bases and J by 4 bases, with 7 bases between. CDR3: CASSQDPPYEQYF. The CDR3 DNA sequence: TGTGCCAGCAGCCAAGATCCTCCGTACGAGCAGTACTTC.

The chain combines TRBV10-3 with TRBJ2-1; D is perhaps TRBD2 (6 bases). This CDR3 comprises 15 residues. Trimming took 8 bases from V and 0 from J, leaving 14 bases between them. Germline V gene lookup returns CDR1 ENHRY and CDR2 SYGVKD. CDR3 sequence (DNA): TGTGCCATCGTAGCGGAGCTTAGCTCCTACAATGAGCAGTTCTTC. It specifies CAIVAELSSYNEQFF.

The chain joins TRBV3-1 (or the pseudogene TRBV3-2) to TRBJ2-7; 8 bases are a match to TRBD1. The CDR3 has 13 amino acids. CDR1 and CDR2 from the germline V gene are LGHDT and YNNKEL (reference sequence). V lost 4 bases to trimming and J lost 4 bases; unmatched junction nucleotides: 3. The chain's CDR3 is CASSRTGYYEQYF. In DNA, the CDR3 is TGTGCCAGCAGCCGGACAGGGTATTACGAGCAGTACTTC.

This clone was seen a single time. This chain's CDR3 is CASSPQRGPQETQYF. The DNA of the CDR3 is TGTGCCAGCAGCCCCCAGCGGGGCCCCCAAGAGACCCAGTACTTC. The rearrangement uses TRBV7-9 and TRBJ2-5; 7 bases align to TRBD2. The V and J ends lost 5 bases and 1 base, in that order; junction bases with no gene match: 7. Germline lookup yields CDR1 SEHNR and CDR2 FQNEAQ (reference sequence). The CDR3 totals 15 residues.

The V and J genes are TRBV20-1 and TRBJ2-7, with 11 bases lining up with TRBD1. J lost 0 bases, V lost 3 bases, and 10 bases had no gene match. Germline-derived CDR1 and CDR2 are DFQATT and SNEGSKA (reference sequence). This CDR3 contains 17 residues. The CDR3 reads CSASDPGTGGSSYEQYF. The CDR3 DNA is TGCAGTGCTAGTGACCCCGGGACAGGGGGAAGCTCCTACGAGCAGTACTTC.

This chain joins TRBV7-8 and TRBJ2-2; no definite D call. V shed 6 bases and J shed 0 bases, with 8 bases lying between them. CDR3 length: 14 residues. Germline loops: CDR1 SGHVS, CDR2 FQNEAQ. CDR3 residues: CASRSSANTGELFF. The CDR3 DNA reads TGTGCCAGCAGATCCAGCGCGAACACCGGGGAGCTGTTTTTT.

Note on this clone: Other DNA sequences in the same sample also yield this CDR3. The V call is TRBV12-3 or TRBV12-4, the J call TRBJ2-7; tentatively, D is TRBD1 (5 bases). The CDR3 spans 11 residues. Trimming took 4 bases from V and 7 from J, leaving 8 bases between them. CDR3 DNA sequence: TGTGCCAGCAGTTCAGGGCGGGAGCAGTACTTC. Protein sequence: CASSSGREQYF.

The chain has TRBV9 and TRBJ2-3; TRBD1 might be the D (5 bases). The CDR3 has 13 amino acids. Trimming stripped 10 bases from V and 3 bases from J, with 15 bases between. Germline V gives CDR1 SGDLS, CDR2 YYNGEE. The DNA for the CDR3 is TGTGCCTCAACAGGCCACCGGACAGATACGCAGTATTTT. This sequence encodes CASTGHRTDTQYF.

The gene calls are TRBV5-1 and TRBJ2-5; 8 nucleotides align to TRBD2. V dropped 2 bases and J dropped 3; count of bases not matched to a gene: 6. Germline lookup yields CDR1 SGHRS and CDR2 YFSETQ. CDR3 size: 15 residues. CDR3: CASSLVAGREETQYF. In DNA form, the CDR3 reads TGCGCCAGCAGCTTAGTAGCGGGGCGAGAAGAGACCCAGTACTTC.

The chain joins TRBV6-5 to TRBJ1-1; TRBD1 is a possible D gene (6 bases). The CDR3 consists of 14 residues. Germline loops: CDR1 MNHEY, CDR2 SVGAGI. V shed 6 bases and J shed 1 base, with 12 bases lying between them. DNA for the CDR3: TGTGCCAGCAGAGAGACAGGTGCGAACACTGAAGCTTTCTTT. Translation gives CASRETGANTEAFF.

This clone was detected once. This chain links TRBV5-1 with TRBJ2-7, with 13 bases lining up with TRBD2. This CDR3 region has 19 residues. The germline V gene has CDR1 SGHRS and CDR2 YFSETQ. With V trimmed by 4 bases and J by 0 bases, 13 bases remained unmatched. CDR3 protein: CASSAGLAGVRMGSYEQYF. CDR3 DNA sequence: TGCGCCAGCAGCGCCGGACTAGCGGGAGTTCGGATGGGCTCCTACGAGCAGTACTTC.

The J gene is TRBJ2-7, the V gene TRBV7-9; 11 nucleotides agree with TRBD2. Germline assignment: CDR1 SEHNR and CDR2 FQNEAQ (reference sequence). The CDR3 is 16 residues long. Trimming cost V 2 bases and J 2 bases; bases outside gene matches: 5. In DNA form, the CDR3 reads TGTGCCAGCAGCTTACTCCAGACTAGCGGGACCTACGAGCAGTACTTC. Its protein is CASSLLQTSGTYEQYF.

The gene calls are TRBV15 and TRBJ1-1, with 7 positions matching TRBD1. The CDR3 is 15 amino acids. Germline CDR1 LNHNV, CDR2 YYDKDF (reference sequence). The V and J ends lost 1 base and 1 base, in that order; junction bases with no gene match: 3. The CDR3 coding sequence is TGTGCCACCAGCAGAGGACAGGGCGGGAACACTGAAGCTTTCTTT. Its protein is CATSRGQGGNTEAFF.

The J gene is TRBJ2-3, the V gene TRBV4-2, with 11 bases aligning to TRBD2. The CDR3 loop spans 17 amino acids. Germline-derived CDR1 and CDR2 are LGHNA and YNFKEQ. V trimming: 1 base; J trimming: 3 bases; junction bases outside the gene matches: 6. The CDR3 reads CASSQVTSGDPTDTQYF. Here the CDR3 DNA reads TGTGCCAGCAGCCAAGTGACTAGCGGGGATCCTACAGATACGCAGTATTTT.

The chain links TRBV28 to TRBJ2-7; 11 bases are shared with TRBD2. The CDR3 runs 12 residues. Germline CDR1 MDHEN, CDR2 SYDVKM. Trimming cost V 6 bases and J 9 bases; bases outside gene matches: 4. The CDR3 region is CASRTSGKTQYF. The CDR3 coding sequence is TGTGCCAGCAGGACTAGCGGGAAAACGCAGTACTTC.

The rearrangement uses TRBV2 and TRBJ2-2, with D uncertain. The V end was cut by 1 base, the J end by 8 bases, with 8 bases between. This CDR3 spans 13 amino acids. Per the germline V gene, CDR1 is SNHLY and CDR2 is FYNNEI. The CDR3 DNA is TGTGCCAGCAGTGAAGGGGCCTTTGGGGAGCTGTTTTTT. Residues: CASSEGAFGELFF.

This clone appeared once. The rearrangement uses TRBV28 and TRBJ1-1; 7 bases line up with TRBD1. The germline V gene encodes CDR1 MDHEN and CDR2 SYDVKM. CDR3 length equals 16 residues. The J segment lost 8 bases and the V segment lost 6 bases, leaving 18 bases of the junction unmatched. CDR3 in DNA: TGTGCCAGCAGCCCCGCAACGACCGGGACAGCTACCGAAGCTTTCTTT. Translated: CASSPATTGTATEAFF.

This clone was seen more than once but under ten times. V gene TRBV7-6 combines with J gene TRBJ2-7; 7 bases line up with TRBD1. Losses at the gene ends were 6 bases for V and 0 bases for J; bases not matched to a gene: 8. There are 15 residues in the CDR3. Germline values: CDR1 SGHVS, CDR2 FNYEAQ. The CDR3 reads CASRSQGYGSYEQYF. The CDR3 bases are TGTGCCAGCAGATCACAGGGGTATGGCTCCTACGAGCAGTACTTC. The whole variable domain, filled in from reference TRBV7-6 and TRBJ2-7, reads GAGVSQSPRYKVTKRGQDVALRCDPISGHVSLYWYRQALGQGPEFLTYFNYEAQQDKSGLPNDRFSAERPEGSISTLTIQRTEQRDSAMYRCASRSQGYGSYEQYFGPGTRLTVT.